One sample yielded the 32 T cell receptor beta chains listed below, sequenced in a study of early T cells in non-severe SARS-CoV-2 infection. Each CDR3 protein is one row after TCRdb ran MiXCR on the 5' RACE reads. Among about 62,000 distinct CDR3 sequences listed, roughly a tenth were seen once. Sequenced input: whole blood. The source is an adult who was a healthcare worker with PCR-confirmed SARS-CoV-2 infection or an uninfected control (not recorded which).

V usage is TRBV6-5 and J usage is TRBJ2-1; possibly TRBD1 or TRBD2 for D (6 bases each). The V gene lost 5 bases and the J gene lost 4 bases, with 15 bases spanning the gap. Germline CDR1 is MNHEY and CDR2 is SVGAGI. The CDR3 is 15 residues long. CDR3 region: CASSTWGAGYNEQFF. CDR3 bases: TGTGCCAGCAGTACATGGGGGGCCGGATACAATGAGCAGTTCTTC.

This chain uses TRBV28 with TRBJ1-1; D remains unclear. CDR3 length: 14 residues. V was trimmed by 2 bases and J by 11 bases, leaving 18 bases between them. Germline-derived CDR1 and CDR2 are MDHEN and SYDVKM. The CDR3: CASSLPTDRRGAFF. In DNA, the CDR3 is TGTGCCAGCAGTTTACCCACAGATCGACGCGGGGCTTTCTTT.

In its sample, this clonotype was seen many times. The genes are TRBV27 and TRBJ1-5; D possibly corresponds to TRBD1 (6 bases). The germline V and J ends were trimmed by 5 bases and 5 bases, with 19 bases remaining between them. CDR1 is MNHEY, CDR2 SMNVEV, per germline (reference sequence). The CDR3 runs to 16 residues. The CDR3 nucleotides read TGTGCCAGCAGTCCACAGACAGGAGGGGGTGATCAGCCCCAGCATTTT. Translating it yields CASSPQTGGGDQPQHF.

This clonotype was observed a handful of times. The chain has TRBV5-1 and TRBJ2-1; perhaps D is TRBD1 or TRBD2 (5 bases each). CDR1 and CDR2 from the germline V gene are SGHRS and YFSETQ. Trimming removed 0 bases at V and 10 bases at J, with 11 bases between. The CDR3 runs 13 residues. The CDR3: CASSLDTGAEQFF. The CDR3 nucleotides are TGCGCCAGCAGCTTGGACACCGGGGCCGAGCAGTTCTTC.

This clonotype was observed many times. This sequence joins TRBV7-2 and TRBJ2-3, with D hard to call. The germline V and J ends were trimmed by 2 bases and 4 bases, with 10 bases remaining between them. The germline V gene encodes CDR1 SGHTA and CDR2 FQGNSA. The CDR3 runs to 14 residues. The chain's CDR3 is CASSLRVSPDTQYF. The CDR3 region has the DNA TGTGCCAGCAGCTTACGGGTATCTCCAGATACGCAGTATTTT.

Here the CDR3 DNA reads TGTGCCAGCAGCTTAGGTCGGGACAGCACAGATACGCAGTATTTT. Amino acid sequence: CASSLGRDSTDTQYF. The chain uses TRBV7-6 and TRBJ2-3; D could derive from TRBD1 or TRBD2 (5 bases each). The germline V gene has CDR1 SGHVS and CDR2 FNYEAQ. Between the trimmed V and J ends, which lost 1 base and 0 bases, there was a span of 8 bases. The CDR3 runs to 15 residues.

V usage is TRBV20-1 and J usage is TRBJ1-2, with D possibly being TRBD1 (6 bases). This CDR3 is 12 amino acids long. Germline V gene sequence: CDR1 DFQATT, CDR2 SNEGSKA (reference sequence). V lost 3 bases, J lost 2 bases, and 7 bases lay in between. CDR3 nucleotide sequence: TGCAGTGCTAGGCAGGGGAACTATGGCTACACCTTC. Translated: CSARQGNYGYTF.

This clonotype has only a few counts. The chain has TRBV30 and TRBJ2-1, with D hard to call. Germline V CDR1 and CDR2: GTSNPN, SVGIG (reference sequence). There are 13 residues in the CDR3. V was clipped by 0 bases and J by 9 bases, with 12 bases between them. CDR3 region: CAWSVLRGSEQFF. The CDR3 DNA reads TGTGCCTGGAGTGTACTGCGCGGTTCTGAGCAGTTCTTC.

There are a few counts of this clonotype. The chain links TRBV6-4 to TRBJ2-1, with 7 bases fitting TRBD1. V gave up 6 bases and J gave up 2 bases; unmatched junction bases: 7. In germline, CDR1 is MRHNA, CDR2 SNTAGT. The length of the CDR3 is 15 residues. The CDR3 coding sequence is TGTGCCAGCAGGCCCAGACAGGGTGCCTACAATGAGCAGTTCTTC. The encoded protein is CASRPRQGAYNEQFF.

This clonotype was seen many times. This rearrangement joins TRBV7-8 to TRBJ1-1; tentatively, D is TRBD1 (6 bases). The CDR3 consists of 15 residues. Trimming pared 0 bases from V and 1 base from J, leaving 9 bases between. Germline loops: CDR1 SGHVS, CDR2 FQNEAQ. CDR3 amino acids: CASSLARTENTEAFF. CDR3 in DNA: TGTGCCAGCAGCTTAGCGCGGACAGAGAACACTGAAGCTTTCTTT.

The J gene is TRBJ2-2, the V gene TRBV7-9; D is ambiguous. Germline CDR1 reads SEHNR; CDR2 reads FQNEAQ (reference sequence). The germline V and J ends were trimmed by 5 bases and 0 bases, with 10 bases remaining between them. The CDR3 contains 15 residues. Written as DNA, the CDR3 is TGTGCCAGCAGCACTATACTATCGAACACCGGGGAGCTGTTTTTT. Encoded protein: CASSTILSNTGELFF.

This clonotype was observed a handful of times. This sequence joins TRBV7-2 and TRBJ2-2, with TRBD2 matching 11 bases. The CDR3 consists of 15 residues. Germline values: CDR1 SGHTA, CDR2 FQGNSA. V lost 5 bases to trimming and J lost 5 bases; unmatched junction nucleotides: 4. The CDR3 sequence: CASSPLAGGTGELFF. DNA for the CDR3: TGTGCCAGCAGCCCCTTAGCGGGGGGGACCGGGGAGCTGTTTTTT.

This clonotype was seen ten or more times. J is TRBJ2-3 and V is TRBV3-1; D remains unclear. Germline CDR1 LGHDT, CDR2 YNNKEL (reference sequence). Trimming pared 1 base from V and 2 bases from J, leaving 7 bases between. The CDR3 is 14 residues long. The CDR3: CASSQGLSTDTQYF. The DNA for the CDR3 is TGTGCCAGCAGCCAAGGCCTCTCCACAGATACGCAGTATTTT.

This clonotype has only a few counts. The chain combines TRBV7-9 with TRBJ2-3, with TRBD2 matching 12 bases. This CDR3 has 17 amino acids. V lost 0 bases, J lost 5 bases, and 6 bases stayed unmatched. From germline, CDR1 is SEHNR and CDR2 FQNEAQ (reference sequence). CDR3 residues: CASSLALAGGPGDTQYF. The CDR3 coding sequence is TGTGCCAGCAGCTTAGCCCTAGCGGGGGGGCCTGGAGATACGCAGTATTTT.

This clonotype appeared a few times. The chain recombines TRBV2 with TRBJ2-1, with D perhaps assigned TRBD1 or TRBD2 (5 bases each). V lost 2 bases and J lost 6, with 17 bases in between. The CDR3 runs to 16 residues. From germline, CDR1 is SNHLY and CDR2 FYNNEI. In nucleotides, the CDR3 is TGTGCCAGCAGTGAAAAGGTGGGACCCCCTTCCAATGAGCAGTTCTTC. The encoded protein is CASSEKVGPPSNEQFF.

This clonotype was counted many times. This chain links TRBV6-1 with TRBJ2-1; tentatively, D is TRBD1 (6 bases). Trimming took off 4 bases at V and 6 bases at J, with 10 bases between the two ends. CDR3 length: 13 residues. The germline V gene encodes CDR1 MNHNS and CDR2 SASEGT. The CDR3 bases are TGTGCCAGCAGTGTGGTCAGGGGCAATGAGCAGTTCTTC. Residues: CASSVVRGNEQFF.

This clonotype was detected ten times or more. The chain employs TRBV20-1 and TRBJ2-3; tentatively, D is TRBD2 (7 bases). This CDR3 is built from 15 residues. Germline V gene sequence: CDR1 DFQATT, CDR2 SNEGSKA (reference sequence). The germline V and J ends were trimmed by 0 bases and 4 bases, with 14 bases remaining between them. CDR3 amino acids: CSARDRGGGADTQYF. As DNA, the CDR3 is TGCAGTGCTAGAGATCGGGGAGGGGGTGCAGATACGCAGTATTTT.

CDR3 in amino acids: CAWRRQGNTEAFF. The DNA of the CDR3 is TGTGCCTGGAGACGACAGGGGAACACTGAAGCTTTCTTT. This rearrangement joins TRBV30 to TRBJ1-1, with 7 bases fitting TRBD1. Losses at the gene ends were 3 bases for V and 1 base for J; bases not matched to a gene: 2. Germline CDR1 GTSNPN, CDR2 SVGIG (reference sequence). The CDR3 runs 13 residues.

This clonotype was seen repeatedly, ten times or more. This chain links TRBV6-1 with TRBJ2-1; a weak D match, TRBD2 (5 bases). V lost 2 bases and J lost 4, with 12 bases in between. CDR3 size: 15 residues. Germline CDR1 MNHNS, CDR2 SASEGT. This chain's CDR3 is CASSETEGAYNEQFF. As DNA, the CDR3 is TGTGCCAGCAGTGAAACAGAGGGTGCTTACAATGAGCAGTTCTTC.

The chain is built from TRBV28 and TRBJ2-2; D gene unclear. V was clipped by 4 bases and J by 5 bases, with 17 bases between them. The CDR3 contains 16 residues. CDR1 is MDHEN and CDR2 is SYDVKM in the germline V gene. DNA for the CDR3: TGTGCCAGCAGTTCCGGATTCCGGCTGGGAACCGGGGAGCTGTTTTTT. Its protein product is CASSSGFRLGTGELFF.

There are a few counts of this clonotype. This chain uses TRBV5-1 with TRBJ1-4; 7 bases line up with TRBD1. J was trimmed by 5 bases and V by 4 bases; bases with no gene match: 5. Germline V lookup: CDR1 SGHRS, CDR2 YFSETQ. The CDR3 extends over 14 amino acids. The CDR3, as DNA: TGCGCCAGCAGCCTGTTGGGACAGAATGAAAAACTGTTTTTT. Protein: CASSLLGQNEKLFF.

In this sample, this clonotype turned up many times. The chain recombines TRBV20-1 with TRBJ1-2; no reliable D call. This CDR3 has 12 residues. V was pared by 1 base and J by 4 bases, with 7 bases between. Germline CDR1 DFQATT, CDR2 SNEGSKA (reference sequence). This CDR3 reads CSARAGIYGYTF. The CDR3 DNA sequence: TGCAGTGCTAGAGCGGGGATCTATGGCTACACCTTC.

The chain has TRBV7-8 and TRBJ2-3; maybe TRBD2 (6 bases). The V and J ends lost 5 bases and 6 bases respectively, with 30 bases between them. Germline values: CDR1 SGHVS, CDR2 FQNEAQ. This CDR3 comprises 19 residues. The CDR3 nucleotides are TGTGCCAGCAGCACAAGCCCGGGTGACGCTCGGGGGTCCTCTGATACGCAGTATTTT. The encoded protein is CASSTSPGDARGSSDTQYF.

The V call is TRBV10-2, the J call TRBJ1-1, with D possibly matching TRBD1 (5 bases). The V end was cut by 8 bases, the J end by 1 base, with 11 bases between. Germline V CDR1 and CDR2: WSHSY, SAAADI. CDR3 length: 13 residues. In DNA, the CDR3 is TGCGCCAGCCAGCTTCAGGGGAACACTGAAGCTTTCTTT. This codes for CASQLQGNTEAFF.

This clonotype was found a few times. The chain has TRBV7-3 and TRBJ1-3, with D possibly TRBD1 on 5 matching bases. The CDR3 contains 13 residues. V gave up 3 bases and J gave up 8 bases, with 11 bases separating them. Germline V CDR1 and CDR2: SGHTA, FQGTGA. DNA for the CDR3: TGTGCCAGCAGCTTGGGACTAGGAGACACCATATATTTT. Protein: CASSLGLGDTIYF.

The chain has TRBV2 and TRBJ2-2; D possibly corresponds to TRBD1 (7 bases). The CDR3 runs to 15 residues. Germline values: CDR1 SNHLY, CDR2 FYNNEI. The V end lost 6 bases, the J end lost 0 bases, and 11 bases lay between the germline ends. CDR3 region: CASRARGANTGELFF. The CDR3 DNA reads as TGTGCCAGCAGAGCCAGGGGGGCGAACACCGGGGAGCTGTTTTTT. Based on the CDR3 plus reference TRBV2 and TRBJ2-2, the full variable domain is EPEVTQTPSHQVTQMGQEVILRCVPISNHLYFYWYRQILGQKVEFLVSFYNNEISEKSEIFDDQFSVERPDGSNFTLKIRSTKLEDSAMYFCASRARGANTGELFFGEGSRLTVL.

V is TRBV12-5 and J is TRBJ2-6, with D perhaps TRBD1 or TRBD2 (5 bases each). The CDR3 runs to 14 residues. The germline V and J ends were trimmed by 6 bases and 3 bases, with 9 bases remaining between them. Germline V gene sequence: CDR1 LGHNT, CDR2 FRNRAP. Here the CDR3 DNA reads TGTGCTAGTGGGAGGGGTAGTGGGGCCAACGTCCTGACTTTC. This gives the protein CASGRGSGANVLTF.

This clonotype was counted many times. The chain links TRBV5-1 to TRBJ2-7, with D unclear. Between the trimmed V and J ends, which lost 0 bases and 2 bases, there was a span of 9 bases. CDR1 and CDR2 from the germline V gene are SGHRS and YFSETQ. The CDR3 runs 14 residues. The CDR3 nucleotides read TGCGCCAGCAGCTTGGAGTGGGGAACCTACGAGCAGTACGTC. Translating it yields CASSLEWGTYEQYV.

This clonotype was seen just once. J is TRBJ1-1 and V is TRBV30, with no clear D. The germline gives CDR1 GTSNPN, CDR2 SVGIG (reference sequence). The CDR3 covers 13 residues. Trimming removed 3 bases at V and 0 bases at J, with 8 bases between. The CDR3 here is CAWSAFVNTEAFF. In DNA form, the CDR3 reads TGTGCCTGGAGCGCCTTTGTGAACACTGAAGCTTTCTTT.

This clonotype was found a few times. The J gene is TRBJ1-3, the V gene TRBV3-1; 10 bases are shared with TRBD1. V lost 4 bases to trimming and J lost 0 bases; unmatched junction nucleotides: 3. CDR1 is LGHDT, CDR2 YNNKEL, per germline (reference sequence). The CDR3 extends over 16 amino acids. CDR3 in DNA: TGTGCCAGCAGCCTGGGACAGGGGATCTCTGGAAACACCATATATTTT. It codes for CASSLGQGISGNTIYF. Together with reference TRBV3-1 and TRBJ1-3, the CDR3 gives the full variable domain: DTAVSQTPKYLVTQMGNDKSIKCEQNLGHDTMYWYKQDSKKFLKIMFSYNNKELIINETVPNRFSPKSPDKAHLNLHINSLELGDSAVYFCASSLGQGISGNTIYFGEGSWLTVV.

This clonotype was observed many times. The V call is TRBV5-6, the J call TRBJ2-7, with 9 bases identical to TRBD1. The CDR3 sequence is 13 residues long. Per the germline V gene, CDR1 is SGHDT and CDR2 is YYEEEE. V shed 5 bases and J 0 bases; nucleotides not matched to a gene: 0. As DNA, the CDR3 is TGTGCCAGCAGACAGGGGGCCTCCTACGAGCAGTACGTC. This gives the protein CASRQGASYEQYV.

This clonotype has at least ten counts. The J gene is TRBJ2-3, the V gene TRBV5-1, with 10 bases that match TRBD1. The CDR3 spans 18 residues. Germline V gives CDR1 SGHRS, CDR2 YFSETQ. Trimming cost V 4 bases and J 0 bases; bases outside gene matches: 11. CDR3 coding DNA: TGCGCCAGCAGCCGCTTTCCGACAGGGGGCACTAGCACAGATACGCAGTATTTT. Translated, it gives CASSRFPTGGTSTDTQYF. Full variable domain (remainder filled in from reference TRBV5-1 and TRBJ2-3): KAGVTQTPRYLIKTRGQQVTLSCSPISGHRSVSWYQQTPGQGLQFLFEYFSETQRNKGNFPGRFSGRQFSNSRSEMNVSTLELGDSALYLCASSRFPTGGTSTDTQYFGPGTRLTVL.